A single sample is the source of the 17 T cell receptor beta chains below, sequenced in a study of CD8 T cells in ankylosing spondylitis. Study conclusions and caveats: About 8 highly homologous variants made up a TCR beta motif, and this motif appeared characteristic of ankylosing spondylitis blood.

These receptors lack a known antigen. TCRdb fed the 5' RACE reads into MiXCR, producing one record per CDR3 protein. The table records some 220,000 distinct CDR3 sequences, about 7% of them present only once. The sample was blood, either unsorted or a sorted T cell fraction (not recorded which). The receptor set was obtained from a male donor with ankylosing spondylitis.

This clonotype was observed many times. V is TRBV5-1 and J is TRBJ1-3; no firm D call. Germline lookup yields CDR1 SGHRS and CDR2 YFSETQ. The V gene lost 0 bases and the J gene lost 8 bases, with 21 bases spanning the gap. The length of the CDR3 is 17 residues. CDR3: CASSLVAPTRSGDTIYF. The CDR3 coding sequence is TGCGCCAGCAGCTTGGTGGCTCCGACCCGGAGTGGGGACACCATATATTTT.

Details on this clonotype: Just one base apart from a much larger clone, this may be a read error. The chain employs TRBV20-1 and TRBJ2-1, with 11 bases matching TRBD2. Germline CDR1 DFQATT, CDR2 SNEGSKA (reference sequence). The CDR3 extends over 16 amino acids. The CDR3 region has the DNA TGCTGTGCTAAAGGGGGACTAGCGGAGAAGAGAAATGAGCAGTTCTTC. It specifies CCAKGGLAEKRNEQFF.

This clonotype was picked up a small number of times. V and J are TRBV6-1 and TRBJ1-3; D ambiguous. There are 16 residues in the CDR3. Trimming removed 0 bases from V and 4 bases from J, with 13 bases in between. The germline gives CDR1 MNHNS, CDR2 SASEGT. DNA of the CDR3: TGTGCCAGCAGTGAAGCGCATACTGACCTCGGAAACACCATATATTTT. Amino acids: CASSEAHTDLGNTIYF.

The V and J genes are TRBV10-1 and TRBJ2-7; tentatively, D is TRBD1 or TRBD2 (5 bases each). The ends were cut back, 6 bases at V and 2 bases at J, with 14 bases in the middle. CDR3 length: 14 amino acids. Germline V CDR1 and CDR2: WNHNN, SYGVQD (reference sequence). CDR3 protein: CASRNDEGPYEQYF. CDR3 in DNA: TGCGCCAGCAGAAACGACGAGGGGCCCTACGAGCAGTACTTC.

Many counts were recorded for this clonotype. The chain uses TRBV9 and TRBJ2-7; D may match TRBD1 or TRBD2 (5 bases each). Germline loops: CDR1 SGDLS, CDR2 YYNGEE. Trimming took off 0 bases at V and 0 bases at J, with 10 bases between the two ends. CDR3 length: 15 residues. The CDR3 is CASSVGARGSYEQYF. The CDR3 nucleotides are TGTGCCAGCAGCGTAGGAGCGAGGGGCTCCTACGAGCAGTACTTC.

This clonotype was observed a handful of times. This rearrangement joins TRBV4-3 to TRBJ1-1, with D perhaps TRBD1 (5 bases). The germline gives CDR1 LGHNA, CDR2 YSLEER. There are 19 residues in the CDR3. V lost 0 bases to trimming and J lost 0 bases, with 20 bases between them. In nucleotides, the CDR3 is TGCGCCAGCAGCCAAGATCCCCGACCCAGGGTCCAAATGAACACTGAAGCTTTCTTT. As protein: CASSQDPRPRVQMNTEAFF.

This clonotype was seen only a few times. The CDR3 sequence is CASRYTGNTEAFF. The CDR3 bases are TGTGCCAGCAGGTACACCGGGAACACTGAAGCTTTCTTT. This sequence joins TRBV6-6 and TRBJ1-1; no definite D call. V lost 6 bases, J lost 1 base, and 9 bases lay in between. Germline CDR1 MNHNY, CDR2 SVGAGI (reference sequence). The CDR3 has 13 amino acids.

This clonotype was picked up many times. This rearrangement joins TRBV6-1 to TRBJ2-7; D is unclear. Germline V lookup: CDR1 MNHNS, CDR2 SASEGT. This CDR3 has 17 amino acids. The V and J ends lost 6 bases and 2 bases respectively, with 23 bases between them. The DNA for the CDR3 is TGTGCCAGCAGCCCACACCCACAGCTCTCTATAACCTACGAGCAGTACTTC. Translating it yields CASSPHPQLSITYEQYF.

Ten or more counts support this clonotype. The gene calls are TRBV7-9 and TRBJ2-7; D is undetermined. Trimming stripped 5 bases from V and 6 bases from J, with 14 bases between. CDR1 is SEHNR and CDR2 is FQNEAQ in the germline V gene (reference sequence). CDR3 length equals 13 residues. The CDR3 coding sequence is TGTGCCAGCAGCCCGAAGGTCCGGCTCGAGCAGTACTTC. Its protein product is CASSPKVRLEQYF.

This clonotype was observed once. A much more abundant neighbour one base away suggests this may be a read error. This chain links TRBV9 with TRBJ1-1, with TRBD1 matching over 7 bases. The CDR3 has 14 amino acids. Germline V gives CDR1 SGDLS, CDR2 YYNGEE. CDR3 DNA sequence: TGTGCCCGCAGCGTTTCAGGGGGAGACACTGAAGCTTTCTTT. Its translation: CARSVSGGDTEAFF.

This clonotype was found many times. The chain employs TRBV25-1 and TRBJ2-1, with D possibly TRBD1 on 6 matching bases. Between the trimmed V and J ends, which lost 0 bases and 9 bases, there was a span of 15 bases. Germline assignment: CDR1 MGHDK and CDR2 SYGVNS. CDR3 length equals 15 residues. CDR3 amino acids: CASSEYSGGSSEQFF. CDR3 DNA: TGTGCCAGCAGTGAATATAGTGGGGGCTCGAGTGAGCAGTTCTTC.

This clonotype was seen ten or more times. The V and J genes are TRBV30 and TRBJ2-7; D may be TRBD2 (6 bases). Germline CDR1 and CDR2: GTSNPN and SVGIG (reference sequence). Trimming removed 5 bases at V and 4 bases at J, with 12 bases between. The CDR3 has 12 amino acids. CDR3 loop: CAWGPGDYEQYF. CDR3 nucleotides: TGTGCCTGGGGGCCGGGAGATTACGAGCAGTACTTC.

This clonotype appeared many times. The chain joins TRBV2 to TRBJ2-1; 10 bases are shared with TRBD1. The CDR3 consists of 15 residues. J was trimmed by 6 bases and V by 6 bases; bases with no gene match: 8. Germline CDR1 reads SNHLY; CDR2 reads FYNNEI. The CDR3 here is CASRAGTGASNEQFF. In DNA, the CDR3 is TGTGCCAGCAGAGCCGGGACAGGGGCAAGCAATGAGCAGTTCTTC.

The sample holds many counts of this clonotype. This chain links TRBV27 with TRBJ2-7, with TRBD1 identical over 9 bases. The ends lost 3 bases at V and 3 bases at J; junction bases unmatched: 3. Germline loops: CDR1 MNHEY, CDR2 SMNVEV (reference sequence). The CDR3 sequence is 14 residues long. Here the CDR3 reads CASSLRDRDYEQYF. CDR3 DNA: TGTGCCAGCAGTTTGCGGGACAGGGACTACGAGCAGTACTTC.

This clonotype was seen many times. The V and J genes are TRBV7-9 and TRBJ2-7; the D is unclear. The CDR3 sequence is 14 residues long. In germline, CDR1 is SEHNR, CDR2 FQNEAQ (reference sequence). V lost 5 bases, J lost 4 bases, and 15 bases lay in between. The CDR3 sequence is CASSNSFDPYEQYF. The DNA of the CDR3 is TGTGCCAGCAGCAACAGCTTCGACCCTTACGAGCAGTACTTC. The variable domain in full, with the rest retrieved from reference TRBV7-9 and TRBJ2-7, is DTGVSQNPRHKITKRGQNVTFRCDPISEHNRLYWYRQTLGQGPEFLTYFQNEAQLEKSRLLSDRFSAERPKGSFSTLEIQRTEQGDSAMYLCASSNSFDPYEQYFGPGTRLTVT.

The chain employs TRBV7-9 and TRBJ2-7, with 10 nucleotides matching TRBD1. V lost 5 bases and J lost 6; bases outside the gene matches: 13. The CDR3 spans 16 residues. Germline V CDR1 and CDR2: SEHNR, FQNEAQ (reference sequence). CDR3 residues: CASSRDRGTDPGEQYF. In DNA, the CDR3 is TGTGCCAGCAGCCGGGACAGGGGTACAGATCCCGGCGAGCAGTACTTC.

CDR3 loop: CASSRIAPRAGENYGYTF. CDR3 DNA sequence: TGTGCCAGCAGTCGAATTGCCCCTCGGGCAGGGGAAAACTATGGCTACACCTTC. J is TRBJ1-2 and V is TRBV6-1; weak D call: TRBD1 (6 bases). The V end was cut by 5 bases, the J end by 2 bases, with 24 bases between. CDR3 length: 18 residues. CDR1 and CDR2 (germline): MNHNS, SASEGT.